These T cell receptor beta chains were read from a single sample in a study of CDR3 diversity in severe acne. TCRdb passed the PCR reads through MiXCR, listing each CDR3 protein once. The sample lists approximately 79,000 distinct CDR3 sequences; 45% to 50% were seen once. The sequenced material came from blood. The receptors derive from a male donor in good health, serving as a control. Each CDR3 is given with its conserved first and last residue. D genes are given only for firm matches. Only some rows state a clone size, as once, few, many or a class for expanded clones.

clone_size	v_call	j_call	d_call	cdr3_aa	cdr3_nt
few	TRBV7-9	TRBJ1-2	TRBD1	CASSSGQGVDGYTF	TGTGCCAGCAGCTCCGGACAGGGGGTTGATGGCTACACCTTC
many	TRBV5-8	TRBJ2-1	TRBD1	CASSFPGQGVDEQFF	TGTGCCAGCAGCTTTCCGGGACAGGGGGTAGATGAGCAGTTCTTC
few	TRBV20-1	TRBJ2-7	NA	CSARDGPAPYEQYF	TGCAGTGCTAGAGATGGACCTGCCCCCTACGAGCAGTACTTC
NA	TRBV6-5	TRBJ1-5	NA	CASSYAKGGGRVHSNQPQHF	TGTGCCAGCAGTTACGCGAAGGGGGGCGGCAGGGTCCATAGCAATCAGCCCCAGCATTTT
many	TRBV7-9	TRBJ2-1	NA	CASSSRVGVVNEQFF	TGTGCCAGCAGCTCCCGGGTTGGGGTAGTCAATGAGCAGTTCTTC
few	TRBV7-8	TRBJ1-4	NA	CASSRTRDNEKLFF	TGTGCCAGCAGCCGGACACGCGATAATGAAAAACTGTTTTTT
many	TRBV7-9	TRBJ2-5	TRBD2	CASSSGGGTQYF	TGTGCCAGCAGCAGTGGGGGGGGGACCCAGTACTTC
NA	TRBV20-1	TRBJ2-5	NA	CSATEGTQYF	TGCAGTGCTACCGAGGGGACCCAGTACTTC
NA	TRBV5-8	TRBJ1-2	TRBD1	CASIQWGRYRGPVANYGYTF	TGTGCCAGCATCCAATGGGGTCGGTACAGGGGGCCGGTTGCTAACTATGGCTACACCTTC
NA	TRBV7-2	TRBJ2-5	TRBD2	CASTLGGGGGETQYF	TGTGCCAGCACCCTCGGCGGGGGGGGAGGGGAGACCCAGTACTTC
NA	TRBV7-9	TRBJ1-1	NA	CASSFTGPNTEAFF	TGTGCCAGCAGCTTCACAGGGCCGAACACTGAAGCTTTCTTT
NA	TRBV2	TRBJ2-7	NA	CASRTLGGASLYEQYF	TGTGCCAGCAGAACCTTGGGGGGCGCCTCCCTTTACGAGCAGTACTTC
many	TRBV6-5	TRBJ2-2	NA	CASSYSIRGATNTGELFF	TGTGCCAGCAGTTACTCGATACGCGGGGCGACGAACACCGGGGAGCTGTTTTTT
NA	TRBV7-2	TRBJ2-7	TRBD1	CASSLETGIAYEQYF	TGTGCCAGCAGCTTAGAGACAGGGATAGCCTACGAGCAGTACTTC
few	TRBV9	TRBJ1-1	TRBD1	CASGTGLGTEAFF	TGTGCCAGCGGGACAGGGCTGGGAACTGAAGCTTTCTTT
NA	TRBV6-5	TRBJ2-7	TRBD2	CASRVGLACEQYF	TGTGCCAGCAGGGTGGGACTAGCGTGCGAGCAGTACTTC
many	TRBV9	TRBJ2-2	NA	CASSRGSPGELFF	TGTGCCAGCAGCAGGGGCTCCCCCGGGGAGCTGTTTTTT
NA	TRBV7-2	TRBJ2-1	NA	CASSFGSGGTEAFFGQIFTNEQFF	NA
NA	TRBV19	TRBJ1-5	NA	CASRGAWTGNQPQHF	TGTGCCAGTAGGGGGGCCTGGACGGGCAATCAGCCCCAGCATTTT
few	TRBV10-3	TRBJ1-1	TRBD1	CATAGQGNTEAFF	TGTGCCACCGCCGGACAGGGGAACACTGAAGCTTTCTTT
many	TRBV11-2	TRBJ2-5	TRBD1	CASSWGQGGIQETQYF	TGTGCCAGCAGCTGGGGACAGGGAGGGATCCAAGAGACCCAGTACTTC
NA	TRBV20-1	TRBJ1-2	TRBD1	CSAPGGGYGYTF	TGCAGTGCCCCAGGGGGGGGCTATGGCTACACCTTC
few	TRBV5-1	TRBJ2-5	TRBD1	CASSGGTGGANQETQYF	TGCGCCAGCAGCGGCGGGACAGGGGGCGCGAACCAAGAGACCCAGTACTTC
NA	TRBV9	TRBJ2-7	TRBD2	CASSVGASGGSLYEQYF	TGTGCCAGCAGCGTAGGTGCTAGCGGGGGATCCCTCTACGAGCAGTACTTC
few	TRBV24-1	TRBJ1-2	NA	CATSDYGRAYGYTF	TGTGCCACCAGTGATTATGGCAGGGCCTATGGCTACACCTTC
few	TRBV2	TRBJ1-4	NA	CASSEIRTTNEKLFF	TGTGCCAGCAGTGAGATTCGGACAACTAATGAAAAACTGTTTTTT
many	TRBV27	TRBJ1-6	NA	CASSLSRGNNSPLHF	TGTGCCAGCAGTTTATCGCGGGGAAATAATTCACCCCTCCACTTT
few	TRBV12-3/TRBV12-4	TRBJ2-7	TRBD2	CASSPTRGGGYEQYF	TGTGCCAGCAGCCCAACCCGGGGGGGAGGCTACGAGCAGTACTTC
NA	TRBV18	TRBJ1-1	NA	CASSPRVSSEDTEAFF	TGTGCCAGCTCACCACGGGTGAGCAGTGAGGACACCGAAGCTTTCTTT
many	TRBV27	TRBJ2-3	NA	CATSFGVQGDADTQYF	TGTGCCACCAGTTTCGGAGTCCAGGGTGATGCAGATACGCAGTATTTT